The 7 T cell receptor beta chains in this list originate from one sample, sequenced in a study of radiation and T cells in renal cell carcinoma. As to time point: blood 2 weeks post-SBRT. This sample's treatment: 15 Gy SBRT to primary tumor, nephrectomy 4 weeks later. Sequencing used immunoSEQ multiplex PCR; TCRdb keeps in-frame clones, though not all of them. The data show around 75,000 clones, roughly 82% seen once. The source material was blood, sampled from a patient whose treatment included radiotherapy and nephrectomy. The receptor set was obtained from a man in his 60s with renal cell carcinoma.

DNA of the CDR3: TGTGCCAGCAGTTACTCCGGCCGGGCCGGGAGGGAGCAGTTCTTC. It is translated as CASSYSGRAGREQFF. V usage is TRBV6-5 and J usage is TRBJ2-1; TRBD2 matches 7 bases. V shed 0 bases and J 10 bases; nucleotides not matched to a gene: 9. CDR1 MNHEY and CDR2 SVGAGI come from the germline V gene. The CDR3 runs to 15 residues.

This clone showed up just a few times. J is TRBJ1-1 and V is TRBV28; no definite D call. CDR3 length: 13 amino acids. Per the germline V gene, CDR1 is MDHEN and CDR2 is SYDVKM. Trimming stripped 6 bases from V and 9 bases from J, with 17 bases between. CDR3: CASSLSRRSQAFF. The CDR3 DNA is TGTGCCAGCAGCCTATCCCGCCGTTCTCAAGCTTTCTTT.

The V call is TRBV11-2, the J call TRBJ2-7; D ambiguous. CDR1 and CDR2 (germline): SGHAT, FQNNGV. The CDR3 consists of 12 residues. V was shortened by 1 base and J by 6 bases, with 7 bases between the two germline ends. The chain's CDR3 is CASSLGISEQYF. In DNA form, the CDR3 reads TGTGCCAGCAGCTTAGGAATATCCGAGCAGTACTTC.

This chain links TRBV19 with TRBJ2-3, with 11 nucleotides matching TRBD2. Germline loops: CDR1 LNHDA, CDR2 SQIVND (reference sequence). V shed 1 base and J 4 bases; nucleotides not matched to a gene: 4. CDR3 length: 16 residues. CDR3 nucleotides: TGTGCCAGTAGTATAGGGTTAGCGGGAGGGCCAGATACGCAGTATTTT. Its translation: CASSIGLAGGPDTQYF.

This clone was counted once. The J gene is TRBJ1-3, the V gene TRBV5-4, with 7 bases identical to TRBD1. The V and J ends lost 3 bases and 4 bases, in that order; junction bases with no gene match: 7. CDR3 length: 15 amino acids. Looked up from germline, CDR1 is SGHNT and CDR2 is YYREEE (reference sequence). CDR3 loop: CASSYRTGAGNTIYF. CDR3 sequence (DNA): TGTGCCAGCAGCTACCGGACAGGCGCAGGAAACACCATATATTTT.

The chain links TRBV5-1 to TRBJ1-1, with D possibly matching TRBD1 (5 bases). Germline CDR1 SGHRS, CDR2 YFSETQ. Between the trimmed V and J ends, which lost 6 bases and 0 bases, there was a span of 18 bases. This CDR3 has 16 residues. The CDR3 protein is CASTPRGSIMNTEAFF. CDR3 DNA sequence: TGCGCCAGCACCCCAAGGGGATCGATCATGAACACTGAAGCTTTCTTT.

CDR3 in DNA: TGTGCCAGCAGTGAATGGGGTGGAGAGACCCAGTACTTC. This codes for CASSEWGGETQYF. The chain joins TRBV25-1 to TRBJ2-5; D remains ambiguous. From germline, CDR1 is MGHDK and CDR2 SYGVNS. The CDR3 sequence is 13 residues long. The ends were cut back, 1 base at V and 4 bases at J, with 7 bases in the middle.